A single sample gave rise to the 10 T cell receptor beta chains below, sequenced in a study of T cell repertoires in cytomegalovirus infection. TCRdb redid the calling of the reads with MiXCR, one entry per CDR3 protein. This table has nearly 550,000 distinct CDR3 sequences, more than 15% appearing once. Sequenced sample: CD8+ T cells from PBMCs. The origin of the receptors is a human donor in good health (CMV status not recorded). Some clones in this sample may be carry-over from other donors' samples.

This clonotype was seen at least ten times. The CDR3 sequence is CASSSQLAGGSTDTQYF. The DNA for the CDR3 is TGTGCCAGCAGCTCCCAACTAGCGGGAGGGTCCACAGATACGCAGTATTTT. The gene calls are TRBV7-9 and TRBJ2-3, with TRBD2 identical over 13 bases. The germline CDR1 and CDR2 sequences are SEHNR and FQNEAQ (reference sequence). The CDR3 contains 17 residues. J gave up 2 bases and V 4 bases, and 6 bases lay outside the gene matches.

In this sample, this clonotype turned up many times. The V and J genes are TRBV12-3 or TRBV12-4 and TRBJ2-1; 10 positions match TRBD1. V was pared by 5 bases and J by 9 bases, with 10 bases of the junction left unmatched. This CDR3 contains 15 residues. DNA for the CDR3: TGTGCCAGCAGTGCCCCGGGACAGGGGTATATTGAGCAGTTCTTC. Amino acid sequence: CASSAPGQGYIEQFF.

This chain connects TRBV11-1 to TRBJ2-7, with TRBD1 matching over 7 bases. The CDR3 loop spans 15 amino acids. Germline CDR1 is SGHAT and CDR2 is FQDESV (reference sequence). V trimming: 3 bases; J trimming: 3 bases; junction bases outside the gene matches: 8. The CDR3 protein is CASSFGTDRIYEQYF. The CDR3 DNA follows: TGTGCCAGCAGCTTCGGTACGGACAGGATCTACGAGCAGTACTTC.

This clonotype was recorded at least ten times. The CDR3 nucleotides read TGTGCCAGCAGTTTTTCCCCCGCCACGGCGCAGTATTTT. It is translated as CASSFSPATAQYF. This chain joins TRBV12-3 or TRBV12-4 and TRBJ2-3; unclear D gene. The V end was cut by 3 bases, the J end by 10 bases, with 14 bases between. This CDR3 region has 13 residues.

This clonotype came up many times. The CDR3 loop reads CASSPGTGNQPQHF. CDR3 in DNA: TGTGCCAGCAGCCCCGGGACAGGCAATCAGCCCCAGCATTTT. V is TRBV7-6 and J is TRBJ1-5; 7 nucleotides agree with TRBD1. The CDR3 has 14 amino acids. Germline values: CDR1 SGHVS, CDR2 FNYEAQ. J gave up 2 bases and V 5 bases, and 3 bases lay outside the gene matches.

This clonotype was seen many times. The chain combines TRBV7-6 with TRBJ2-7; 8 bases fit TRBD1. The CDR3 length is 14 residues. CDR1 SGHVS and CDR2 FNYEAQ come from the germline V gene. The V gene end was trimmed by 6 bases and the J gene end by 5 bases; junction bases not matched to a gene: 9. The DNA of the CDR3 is TGTGCCAGCAGTTTAAGGTCAGGGGGCCACGAGCAGTACTTC. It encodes CASSLRSGGHEQYF. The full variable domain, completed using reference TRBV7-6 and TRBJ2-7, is GAGVSQSPRYKVTKRGQDVALRCDPISGHVSLYWYRQALGQGPEFLTYFNYEAQQDKSGLPNDRFSAERPEGSISTLTIQRTEQRDSAMYRCASSLRSGGHEQYFGPGTRLTVT.

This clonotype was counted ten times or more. CDR3 protein: CASSLYWGQPQHF. DNA for the CDR3: TGTGCCAGCAGTTTATATTGGGGGCAGCCCCAGCATTTT. The genes are TRBV27 and TRBJ1-5, with D maybe TRBD1 (5 bases). The V gene lost 1 base and the J gene lost 7 bases, with 8 bases spanning the gap. The germline gives CDR1 MNHEY, CDR2 SMNVEV (reference sequence). This CDR3 region has 13 residues.

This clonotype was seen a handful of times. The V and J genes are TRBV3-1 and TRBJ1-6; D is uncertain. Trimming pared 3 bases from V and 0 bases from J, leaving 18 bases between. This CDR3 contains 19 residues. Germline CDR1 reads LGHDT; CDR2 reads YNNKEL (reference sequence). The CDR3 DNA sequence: TGTGCCAGCAGCCATTCTCGGAAGGTTCTCAGCTCCTATAATTCACCCCTCCACTTT. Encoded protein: CASSHSRKVLSSYNSPLHF.

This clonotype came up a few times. CDR3: CASTDASGDNEQFF. DNA for the CDR3: TGTGCCAGCACTGACGCTAGCGGAGACAATGAGCAGTTCTTC. V usage is TRBV6-5 and J usage is TRBJ2-1; 7 bases align to TRBD2. Trimming took 7 bases from V and 5 from J; bases not matched to a gene: 8. Germline V gene lookup returns CDR1 MNHEY and CDR2 SVGAGI. The CDR3 extends over 14 amino acids.

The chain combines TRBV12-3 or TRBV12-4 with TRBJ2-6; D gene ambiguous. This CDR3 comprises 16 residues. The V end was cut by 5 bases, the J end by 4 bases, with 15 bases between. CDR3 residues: CASSPKSGSGANVLTF. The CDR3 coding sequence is TGTGCCAGCAGTCCCAAGTCCGGATCCGGGGCCAACGTCCTGACTTTC.